This TCR beta chain was sequenced for a study of blood T cell repertoires in COVID-19. Study-level information: Acute and convalescent COVID-19 specimens originated in the United States, Italy and Spain. PBMCs, B-cell-depleted T cells, or T cells were the source of the cDNA or gDNA that made up the material.

CDR3 length equals 14 residues. Germline assignment: CDR1 LNHDA and CDR2 SQIVND (reference sequence). Trimming removed 2 bases at V and 4 bases at J, with 8 bases between. Method: immunoSEQ multiplex PCR; TCRdb's copy keeps in-frame clones and lacks some. Of about 160,000 clones detected, roughly 85% appear once; the ten largest clones hold about a sixth. The study drew participants aged about 18 to 95 years from roughly 25 US areas. This sequence joins TRBV19 and TRBJ2-2; a possible D gene is TRBD1 (6 bases). The clonotype comes from a man aged 60-69 years who had recovered from COVID-19. Specimen: PBMCs or T cells enriched from blood (not recorded which). Written as DNA, the CDR3 is TGTGCCAGTAGTATACAGGGGCCCACCGGGGAGCTGTTTTTT. Protein sequence: CASSIQGPTGELFF. Looking up the rest from reference TRBV19 and TRBJ2-2 gives the full variable domain: DGGITQSPKYLFRKEGQNVTLSCEQNLNHDAMYWYRQDPGQGLRLIYYSQIVNDFQKGDIAEGYSVSREKKESFPLTVTSAQKNPTAFYLCASSIQGPTGELFFGEGSRLTVL.